This record concerns one T cell receptor beta chain sequence. Its antigen is not identified. This sample's time point: 2015-2016 season, pre-vaccination. Blood volume per time point ranged from roughly 40 to 110 mL. Generated by immunoSEQ multiplex PCR, the TCRdb table keeps only in-frame clones and is missing some. The table records fewer than 15,000 clones, roughly 74% of them present only once. CDR1 is MDHEN and CDR2 is SYDVKM in the germline V gene. CDR3 length equals 16 residues. J gave up 0 bases and V 6 bases, and 5 bases lay outside the gene matches. The data were taken from a study of follicular helper T cells after annual influenza vaccination. Study-wide findings and caveats: Recurrent ICOS+CD38+ cTfh clonotypes included tetramer and AIM influenza-specific ones. Plasmablast frequency change correlated with clonality change in ICOS+CD38+ cTfh.

Material: CXCR5- memory CD4+ T cells sorted from blood, obtained on the day of influenza vaccination. The chain is built from TRBV28 and TRBJ2-6; the match to TRBD1 covers 7 bases. This TCR derives from an adult who received the influenza vaccine. The CDR3 DNA reads as TGTGCCAGCAGAGGGGGCCCTTTCTCTGGGGCCAACGTCCTGACTTTC. Residues: CASRGGPFSGANVLTF.